This TCR beta chain was recorded in a study of shared clonotypes between healthy human individuals (dated by TCRdb to about 2020). Study-level background: Three men and a couple of women, aged 18 to 49 years, made up the cohort. For each donor, CD4 naive and CD4 memory were each run on three plates, CD8 naive on two plates, and CD8 memory on one plate. Blood TCR repertoires of about five healthy adults were deeply sequenced to estimate repertoire size and the extent of clonotype sharing between individuals. Libraries were prepared and TCR repertoires were sequenced by different laboratories using diverse techniques, in order to increase sequencing depth and limit assay-specific biases. Leukapheresis yielded between about 0.94 and 8.9 billion PBMCs per donor.

The germline V gene gives CDR1 as SGDLS and CDR2 as YYNGEE. The CDR3 numbers 16 residues from cysteine through phenylalanine. The sequence is cut down to CDR3 DNA, 48 bases in frame from base 1. V loses 5 bases of germline sequence and J loses 2 bases, and the interval between the two ends is 20 bases. For this clone: Its antigen specificity is not known. The input lacks base qualities; no much larger clone sits a single base away.

Using the deep immunoSEQ assay, multiplex PCR amplified TCR CDR3 regions from genomic DNA. Extracted genomic DNA from each cell subset was spread evenly across all wells of several immunoSEQ 96-well plates, with each plate serving as a replicate. For sorted subsets, approximately 200 ng of genomic DNA, equivalent to some 30,000 T cell genomes, went into each replicate PCR. Purified libraries were measured with a Qubit 3.0 fluorometer, size-checked on a Bioanalyzer 2100, and measured again with the KAPA Library Quantification kit. Every immunoSEQ 96-well plate was sequenced on a separate single-read 150-cycle Illumina NextSeq 550 flow cell. Per the original workflow: The immunoSEQ output contained only junctional sequences without quality scores, so filtering could not match that applied to full-length reads. Sequences were annotated with PyIR, a Python wrapper for IgBLAST v1.9, using IMGT germline references to assign V/J genes and CDR3. Reads with weak V/J assignments (E-value above 1e-6), missing CDR3, stop codons, out-of-frame junctions, or ambiguous translated residues were removed. V3J clonotypes were defined as sequences sharing the same inferred V gene, J gene, and CDR3 amino acid sequence. To compute the percentage overlap between repertoires, the number of shared unique clonotypes was divided by the size of the smaller repertoire. RTK rarefaction, the Chao1 estimator, and Recon v2.1 estimates of unobserved clonotypes were used to assess repertoire richness. For all TCRbeta clonotypes obtained by the gDNA method from a few donors, generation probabilities were computed with OLGA. Entries here come from immuneACCESS through TCRdb and include only in-frame sequences with V and J called. Some clones fail to appear in such tables; in the studies checked, an unresolved V gene covers under half of the shortfall, and the cause of the remainder is unknown. Clone size and the V and J calls come from that table; the DNA yielded D and trimming. Counted in this sample were more than 1,200,000 clones; roughly 98.5% of them appeared once. 0.3% to 0.45% of the sample comes from the top ten.

Donors were healthy HIV-negative adults with no recently reported acute infections or vaccinations. Every donor was a Caucasian adult residing in Nashville, Tennessee, USA. CD4+ T cells were enriched by magnetic negative selection; naive cells were then positively selected on CD45RA, and the negative fraction formed the memory subset. Blood was collected by leukapheresis, and PBMCs were isolated by Ficoll-Histopaque density gradient centrifugation and then cryopreserved in liquid nitrogen vapor phase. Analytical flow cytometry was used to check the purity and quantity of each magnetically sorted T cell population. Genomic DNA was isolated from every sorted fraction and measured by UV absorbance on a Nanodrop 2000c. General conclusions and limits of the study: The genetic and exposure-history diversity represented was limited by the small number of donors. Clonotypes shared by all four sorted-subset donors showed higher generation probabilities than non-shared clonotypes. Across four donors, roughly 5.1% of naive CD4, approximately 3.5% of naive CD8, about 2.3% of memory CD4, and roughly 0.41% of memory CD8 clonotypes were shared. Based on pairwise subsampling, the degree of clonotype sharing among donors was expected to be affected by sequencing depth. Naive subsets generally had larger estimated clonotype richness than memory subsets. Sampling was restricted to blood, and TCR repertoires in tissues likely differ from the TCR repertoires found in blood. Even with the large sequencing depth, rarefaction of the sorted-subset datasets indicated that sequencing was incomplete.

The receptor chain draws on TRBV9 and TRBJ2-7, with the D assignment possibly TRBD1 or TRBD2, given 6 matching bases for each. The sequenced sample was naive CD4+ T cells sorted from blood. The sample's cell subset or site, from its label and the paper: CD45RA+ positively selected. The sequence was obtained from a man aged 25 to 45 in good health. CDR3 loop: CASSVPEGDLTYEQYF. The nucleotide sequence is TGTGCCAGCAGTGTTCCGGAGGGGGACCTCACCTACGAGCAGTACTTC.